Sequencing of this T cell receptor (beta chain) was carried out in a study of T cells in Graves' hyperthyroidism and ophthalmopathy (dated by TCRdb to the late 2010s). Regarding the study in general: Peripheral blood samples were taken at the time of initial diagnosis, prior to any treatment. A discovery cohort of about 95 patients, 43 with Graves' ophthalmopathy and 57 with stable Graves' hyperthyroidism, was used to find distinguishing TCR V-J signatures. Whether ophthalmopathy could be predicted prospectively was tested in an independent validation cohort made up of approximately 19 hyperthyroidism patients plus 17 patients who later progressed to ophthalmopathy. The 100 discovery patients were divided at random into training and test sets in a 7:3 ratio. Thyroid tissue and blood T-cell repertoires from several Graves' hyperthyroidism patients were also compared in the study. After sampling, hyperthyroidism patients received methimazole starting at 30 mg daily, and ophthalmopathy patients received high-dose intravenous methylprednisolone. The paper reports TCR Vbeta CDR3 sequencing of over 130 peripheral blood samples: approximately 43 ophthalmopathy, over 70 hyperthyroidism and 17 progressor patients. The paper as a whole reports these results and caveats: Most expanded thyroid clonotypes (frequency above 0.001) were also detected in blood, a finding suggesting that blood repertoires may reflect thyroid immune responses. Ophthalmopathy was separated from stable hyperthyroidism by a 13 V-J signature model, with over 85% sensitivity and approximately 81% specificity obtained in cross-validation and 80%/75% obtained in testing. No statistical method was used to set the sample size in advance, and investigators knew the group allocation. In validation, the model predicted progression to ophthalmopathy with over 65% sensitivity and about 72% specificity, a median of around 6.6 months before onset.

The TCR beta CDR3 regions were amplified from RNA transcripts. The TCR CDR3 was subjected to a first round of RT-PCR using the HTBI primer set and the Qiagen OneStep RT-PCR kit. A second multiplex PCR round built the libraries, followed by size selection and purification. Sequencing of the libraries was done on an Illumina HiSeq2000 using paired-end 100 bp reads. Turning to the authors' computational methods: SOAPnuke was used to process the raw data, with reads discarded if the reads contained adapters or uncalled bases, had a mean Phred below 15, or lacked an exact constant-primer or identifier match. COPE v1.2.5 was used to merge high-quality paired reads, and clonotypes were defined as unique nucleotide sequences. MiTCR v1.1 was used to align clonotypes to the IMGT TRBV, TRBD and TRBJ reference segments. Analysis was restricted to V-J combinations with a frequency above 0.0001, which covered about 99% of repertoires. A TCS score was defined as the ratio of F50 (clonal expansion) to E x V (chaos), with BLOSUM62-based TCRdist applied between CDR3 peptides within each V-J. Welch's t-statistics and random forest reduced around 520 V-J features to 10 to 15, which were used in a naive Bayes classifier (R e1071). The public sequencing data were trimmed at Q25 with fastp and processed into clonotypes with MiXCR by TCRdb, which kept only in-frame beta chains. Entries that share a CDR3 protein sequence are merged under the most common genes and DNA. In this record, the V and J calls reflect TCRdb's handling and not the investigators' own analysis. This sample gives about 400,000 distinct CDR3 sequences in total; approximately 15% of them show up just once. In total, the top ten clones hold roughly 15% of the sample.

Trimming removed 5 bases from V and 0 bases from J; the gene matches leave 4 bases unexplained. The germline V gene provides CDR1 SNHLY and CDR2 FYNNEI. From the cysteine up to the phenylalanine, the CDR3 has a length of 15 residues. Only CDR3 DNA remains: 45 bases, in frame from the first base. This clonotype was seen repeatedly, ten times or more. Its cognate antigen has yet to be identified. Base qualities were left out, and no much larger clone turns up one base away. A patient counted as having stable Graves' hyperthyroidism if no progression to ophthalmopathy occurred over 18 months of follow-up. The hyperthyroidism patients were between 18 and 65 years old and newly diagnosed, with a disease duration of less than 2 months. The study excluded patients with uncontrolled infections, other autoimmune diseases, pregnancy or lactation. Diagnoses were based on clinical symptoms, serum thyroxine and TRAb, thyroid ultrasound and orbital computed tomography. Ficoll-Paque density gradient centrifugation was used to isolate PBMCs from around 9.1 ml of fresh peripheral blood. Total RNA was extracted with Trizol reagent, and quality was checked on an Agilent 2100 Bioanalyzer.

This sequence was found in a woman younger than 30 with Graves' hyperthyroidism. Sequenced: blood. Recombination connected TRBV2 to TRBJ1-5; TRBD1 matches 7 bases in the middle. The bases are TGTGCCAGCAGTAGGGGACAGTTTAGCAATCAGCCCCAGCATTTT. Translated, this is CASSRGQFSNQPQHF.